Listed below are T cell receptor beta chains from one sample, sequenced in a study of PD-1 blockade in classical Hodgkin lymphoma. The method was immunoSEQ multiplex PCR; TCRdb's version includes in-frame clones alone and lacks a portion of them. The sample lists fewer than 100,000 clones; approximately 94% were seen once. Specimen: peripheral blood mononuclear cells (PBMCs), collected before the fourth cycle of nivolumab. The receptors here all came from a human donor with classical Hodgkin lymphoma. The CDR3 runs from the conserved cysteine through the conserved F or W. Fields, in order: D gene, clone size, J gene, V gene, CDR3 protein, CDR3 DNA. A D gene is named only where the DNA matches it firmly. Clone size is stated in some rows and not others, as once, few, many or a class when expanded.

d_gene: NA
abundance: NA
j_gene: TRBJ2-4
v_gene: TRBV7-8
CDR3aa: CASSLPGTLNIQYF
CDR3nt: TGTGCCAGCAGCTTACCTGGGACCTTAAACATTCAGTACTTC

d_gene: NA
abundance: NA
j_gene: TRBJ2-2
v_gene: TRBV5-1
CDR3aa: CASSLNPAENTGELFF
CDR3nt: TGCGCCAGCAGCTTGAATCCAGCGGAAAACACCGGGGAGCTGTTTTTT

d_gene: TRBD2
abundance: NA
j_gene: TRBJ2-3
v_gene: TRBV10-3
CDR3aa: CAISERTSGTDTQYF
CDR3nt: TGTGCCATCAGTGAGAGGACTAGTGGCACAGATACGCAGTATTTT

d_gene: NA
abundance: NA
j_gene: TRBJ2-3
v_gene: TRBV11-2
CDR3aa: CASSLGRGADTQYF
CDR3nt: TGTGCCAGCAGCTTAGGGCGGGGTGCAGATACGCAGTATTTT

d_gene: NA
abundance: NA
j_gene: TRBJ2-7
v_gene: TRBV28
CDR3aa: CASSLSGSGMDYEQYF
CDR3nt: TGTGCCAGCAGTTTATCAGGCAGCGGTATGGACTACGAGCAGTACTTC

d_gene: NA
abundance: NA
j_gene: TRBJ1-5
v_gene: TRBV4-1
CDR3aa: CASSLAGNQPQHF
CDR3nt: TGCGCCAGCAGCCTAGCCGGGAATCAGCCCCAGCATTTT

d_gene: TRBD2
abundance: once
j_gene: TRBJ2-2
v_gene: TRBV13
CDR3aa: CASLPSTSGRATGELFF
CDR3nt: TGTGCCAGCCTACCTTCGACTAGCGGGAGAGCTACCGGGGAGCTGTTTTTT

d_gene: TRBD1
abundance: once
j_gene: TRBJ2-3
v_gene: TRBV18
CDR3aa: CASSPPGTVAYGDTQYF
CDR3nt: TGTGCCAGCTCACCACCCGGGACAGTTGCTTACGGGGATACGCAGTATTTT

d_gene: NA
abundance: NA
j_gene: TRBJ2-5
v_gene: TRBV9
CDR3aa: CASSVGGRETQYF
CDR3nt: TGTGCCAGCAGCGTTGGGGGGCGGGAGACCCAGTACTTC

d_gene: NA
abundance: NA
j_gene: TRBJ2-2
v_gene: TRBV7-9
CDR3aa: CAPGSRENTGELFF
CDR3nt: TGTGCCCCAGGTAGCAGAGAAAACACCGGGGAGCTGTTTTTT

d_gene: NA
abundance: NA
j_gene: TRBJ2-5
v_gene: TRBV11-3
CDR3aa: CASSELGQGETQYF
CDR3nt: TGTGCCAGCAGCGAACTTGGGCAGGGCGAGACCCAGTACTTC

d_gene: TRBD1
abundance: NA
j_gene: TRBJ2-1
v_gene: TRBV5-1
CDR3aa: CASSLDGQGFNEQFF
CDR3nt: TGCGCCAGCAGCTTGGATGGACAGGGGTTCAATGAGCAGTTCTTC

d_gene: NA
abundance: NA
j_gene: TRBJ1-2
v_gene: TRBV30
CDR3aa: CAWSVPELNYGYTF
CDR3nt: TGTGCCTGGAGTGTACCGGAGCTAAACTATGGCTACACCTTC

d_gene: NA
abundance: NA
j_gene: TRBJ2-5
v_gene: TRBV14
CDR3aa: CASSRISGEETQYF
CDR3nt: TGTGCCAGCAGCCGGATTTCCGGGGAAGAGACCCAGTACTTC

d_gene: NA
abundance: NA
j_gene: TRBJ2-5
v_gene: TRBV6-5
CDR3aa: CASSYRQTQYF
CDR3nt: TGTGCCAGCAGTTACCGGCAGACCCAGTACTTC

d_gene: NA
abundance: NA
j_gene: TRBJ1-2
v_gene: TRBV28
CDR3aa: CASSLWGLANYGYTF
CDR3nt: TGTGCCAGCAGTTTATGGGGGTTGGCTAACTATGGCTACACCTTC

d_gene: TRBD1
abundance: NA
j_gene: TRBJ2-3
v_gene: TRBV28
CDR3aa: CASRTYRGLGGTDTQYF
CDR3nt: TGTGCCAGCAGGACCTACAGGGGGCTGGGTGGCACAGATACGCAGTATTTT

d_gene: TRBD1
abundance: NA
j_gene: TRBJ1-3
v_gene: TRBV14
CDR3aa: CASSQVAGGHGNTIYF
CDR3nt: TGTGCCAGCAGCCAAGTTGCAGGGGGCCATGGAAACACCATATATTTT

d_gene: TRBD2
abundance: NA
j_gene: TRBJ2-5
v_gene: TRBV18
CDR3aa: CASSPAGGETQYF
CDR3nt: TGTGCCAGCTCACCAGCGGGGGGAGAGACCCAGTACTTC

d_gene: TRBD1
abundance: NA
j_gene: TRBJ2-1
v_gene: TRBV10-3
CDR3aa: CATSGQDSYNEQFF
CDR3nt: TGTGCCACCTCAGGACAGGACTCCTACAATGAGCAGTTCTTC

d_gene: NA
abundance: NA
j_gene: TRBJ1-1
v_gene: TRBV5-4
CDR3aa: CASRMNTEAFF
CDR3nt: TGTGCCAGCCGGATGAACACTGAAGCTTTCTTT

d_gene: TRBD1
abundance: NA
j_gene: TRBJ1-1
v_gene: TRBV27
CDR3aa: CASSPRTGMNQFQAFF
CDR3nt: TGTGCCAGCAGTCCCCGGACAGGGATGAACCAATTTCAAGCTTTCTTT

d_gene: NA
abundance: NA
j_gene: TRBJ1-2
v_gene: TRBV27
CDR3aa: CASSLQGDYGYTF
CDR3nt: TGTGCCAGCAGTTTACAGGGTGACTATGGCTACACCTTC

d_gene: NA
abundance: NA
j_gene: TRBJ1-1
v_gene: TRBV7-9
CDR3aa: CASSRENTEAFF
CDR3nt: TGTGCCAGCAGCAGGGAGAACACTGAAGCTTTCTTT

d_gene: NA
abundance: few
j_gene: TRBJ1-1
v_gene: TRBV29-1
CDR3aa: CSWAGGTEAFF
CDR3nt: TGCAGCTGGGCAGGAGGCACTGAAGCTTTCTTT

d_gene: TRBD1
abundance: NA
j_gene: TRBJ1-2
v_gene: TRBV6-6
CDR3aa: CASSYSVTGSYTF
CDR3nt: TGTGCCAGCAGTTACTCTGTGACAGGGAGTTACACCTTC

d_gene: TRBD2
abundance: NA
j_gene: TRBJ2-5
v_gene: TRBV11-2
CDR3aa: CASSDRGGIQETQYF
CDR3nt: TGTGCCAGCAGCGACCGGGGGGGGATTCAAGAGACCCAGTACTTC